This T cell receptor (beta chain) was captured in a study of cytomegalovirus exposure and HLA in healthy donors. This clone was counted a few times. It was with 60 Vbeta and 13 Jbeta primers that the PCR ran. The table came from immunoSEQ multiplex PCR; TCRdb's copy has only in-frame clones and leaves some out. Of under 90,000 clones listed, 60% to 80% are singletons. This CDR3 spans 14 amino acids. Germline values: CDR1 WSHSY, CDR2 SAAADI. V shed 6 bases and J shed 4 bases, with 12 bases lying between them. The source is a middle-aged man in good health and CMV-seronegative. The sample consisted of PBMCs. The chain is built from TRBV10-2 and TRBJ1-4, with D tentatively TRBD1 (6 bases). The CDR3 sequence is CASSDRKVNEKLFF. The CDR3 coding sequence is TGCGCCAGCAGCGACAGGAAAGTTAATGAAAAACTGTTTTTT.